This T cell receptor beta chain was retrieved from a study of blood T cell repertoires in COVID-19. In the study's own analysis: It was from reference gene primer amplification that nucleated cell counts were estimated. Libraries were prepared by immunoSEQ multiplex PCR; TCRdb keeps only in-frame clonotypes and omits some of them. V and J calls and clone size follow that table, whereas D and trimming were derived from the DNA. In the table there are hundreds of thousands of clones, roughly 89% of which are singletons. The material sequenced was peripheral blood. This TCR derives from a woman aged 25 to 45 with acute or convalescent COVID-19.

The DNA of the CDR3 is TGCGCCAGCAGCCACCGACAGGGCTACGAGCAGTACTTC. It translates to CASSHRQGYEQYF. J is TRBJ2-7 and V is TRBV4-1, with TRBD1 matching 7 bases. The J segment lost 3 bases and the V segment lost 3 bases, leaving 2 bases of the junction unmatched. This CDR3 is 13 amino acids long. Germline CDR1 MGHRA, CDR2 YSYEKL.